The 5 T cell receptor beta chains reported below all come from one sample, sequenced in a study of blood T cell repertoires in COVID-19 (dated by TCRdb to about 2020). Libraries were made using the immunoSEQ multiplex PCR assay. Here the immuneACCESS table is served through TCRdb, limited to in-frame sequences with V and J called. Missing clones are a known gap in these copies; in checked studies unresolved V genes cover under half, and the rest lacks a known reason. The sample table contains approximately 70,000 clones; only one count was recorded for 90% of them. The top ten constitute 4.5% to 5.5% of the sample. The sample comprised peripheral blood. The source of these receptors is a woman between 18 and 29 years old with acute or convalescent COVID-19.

CDR3 loop: CASSMGGQYTGELFF. CDR3 DNA: TGTGCCAGTAGTATGGGGGGACAGTACACCGGGGAGCTGTTTTTT. The chain carries TRBV19 and TRBJ2-2, with D maybe TRBD1 (7 bases). The CDR3 runs to 15 residues. The V end was cut by 3 bases, the J end by 3 bases, with 11 bases between. The V gene's germline CDR1 is LNHDA and CDR2 SQIVND (reference sequence).

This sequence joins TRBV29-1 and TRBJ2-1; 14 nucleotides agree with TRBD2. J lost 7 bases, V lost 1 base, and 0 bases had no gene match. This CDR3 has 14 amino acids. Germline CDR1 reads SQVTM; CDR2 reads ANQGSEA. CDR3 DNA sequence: TGCAGCGTTGAAGGACTAGCGGGAGGGAATGAGCAGTTCTTC. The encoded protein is CSVEGLAGGNEQFF.

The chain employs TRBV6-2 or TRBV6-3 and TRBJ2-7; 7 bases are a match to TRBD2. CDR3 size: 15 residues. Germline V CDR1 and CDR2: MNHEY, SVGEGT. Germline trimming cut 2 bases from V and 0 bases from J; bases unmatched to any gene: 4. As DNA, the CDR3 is TGTGCCAGCAGTTACCGAGCGGGGACCTCCTACGAGCAGTACTTC. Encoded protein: CASSYRAGTSYEQYF.

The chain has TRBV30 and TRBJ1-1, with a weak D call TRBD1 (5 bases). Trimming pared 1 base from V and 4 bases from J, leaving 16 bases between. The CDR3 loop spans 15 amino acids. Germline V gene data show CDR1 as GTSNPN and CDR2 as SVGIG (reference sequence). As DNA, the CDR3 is TGTGCCTGGAGTGGCCATAGCGGAAGGGGCACTGAAGCTTTCTTT. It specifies CAWSGHSGRGTEAFF.

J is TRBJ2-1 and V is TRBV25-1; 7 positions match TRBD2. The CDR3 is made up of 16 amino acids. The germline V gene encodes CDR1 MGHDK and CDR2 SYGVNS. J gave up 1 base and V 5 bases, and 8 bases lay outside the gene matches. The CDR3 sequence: CASSNRDYLSYNEQFF. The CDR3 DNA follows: TGTGCCAGCAGTAACCGGGACTACCTGTCCTACAATGAGCAGTTCTTC.